This entry lists 32 T cell receptor beta chains sequenced from one sample in a study of cytomegalovirus exposure and HLA in healthy donors. A multiplex PCR was run with 60 Vbeta primers and 13 Jbeta primers. The method was immunoSEQ multiplex PCR; TCRdb's version includes in-frame clones alone and lacks a portion of them. The table has 200,000 or so clones, roughly 68% seen once. Sequencing was performed on PBMCs. These receptors were collected from a man in his forties in good health and CMV-seropositive.

This sequence joins TRBV5-4 and TRBJ2-7, with 9 positions matching TRBD1. V shed 6 bases and J 3 bases; nucleotides not matched to a gene: 4. Germline V lookup: CDR1 SGHNT, CDR2 YYREEE (reference sequence). This CDR3 spans 13 amino acids. The CDR3 here is CASIRTGVYEQYF. The CDR3 bases are TGTGCCAGCATCCGGACAGGGGTCTACGAGCAGTACTTC.

This rearrangement joins TRBV28 to TRBJ2-7; D might be TRBD2 (6 bases). Germline CDR1 and CDR2: MDHEN and SYDVKM. Between the trimmed V and J ends, which lost 2 bases and 2 bases, there was a span of 10 bases. This CDR3 region has 14 residues. The CDR3 sequence is CASSLGGWAYEQYF. Here the CDR3 DNA reads TGTGCCAGCAGTTTAGGGGGGTGGGCCTACGAGCAGTACTTC.

The gene calls are TRBV6-1 and TRBJ2-5, with 8 nucleotides matching TRBD1. Trimming took 6 bases from V and 2 from J; bases not matched to a gene: 2. The CDR3 runs to 13 residues. Germline assignment: CDR1 MNHNS and CDR2 SASEGT. The CDR3 is CASRNRGQETQYF. The DNA for the CDR3 is TGTGCCAGCAGGAACAGGGGGCAAGAGACCCAGTACTTC.

The chain is built from TRBV7-3 and TRBJ1-2, with 7 positions matching TRBD1. Germline-derived CDR1 and CDR2 are SGHTA and FQGTGA. The V and J ends lost 5 bases and 4 bases, in that order; junction bases with no gene match: 13. This CDR3 region has 16 residues. CDR3 in amino acids: CASSPTTGILGYGYTF. The DNA of the CDR3 is TGTGCCAGCAGCCCAACGACAGGGATCCTAGGCTATGGCTACACCTTC.

The V and J genes are TRBV7-2 and TRBJ1-2; D uncertain. The CDR3 is made up of 13 amino acids. Trimming left V 5 bases short and J 4 bases short, with 11 bases between. Germline CDR1 is SGHTA and CDR2 is FQGNSA. The CDR3 DNA reads as TGTGCCAGCAGCCGATATGGGAGCTATGGCTACACCTTC. Translated: CASSRYGSYGYTF.

This clone was counted a few times. The gene calls are TRBV5-6 and TRBJ1-2; 10 bases align to TRBD1. This CDR3 is 13 amino acids long. Per germline, CDR1 SGHDT and CDR2 YYEEEE. The V and J ends lost 5 bases and 6 bases, in that order; junction bases with no gene match: 4. CDR3 in DNA: TGTGCCAGCAGTCCGACAGGGGGCCATGGCTACACCTTC. Amino acids: CASSPTGGHGYTF.

This sequence joins TRBV6-1 and TRBJ1-3, with D unclear. Germline-derived CDR1 and CDR2 are MNHNS and SASEGT. V lost 6 bases and J lost 5, with 17 bases in between. This CDR3 region has 15 residues. The CDR3 protein is CASSAPRESRNTIYF. For the CDR3, the DNA is TGTGCCAGCAGCGCTCCCCGGGAAAGCCGAAACACCATATATTTT.

This clone showed up just a few times. This chain links TRBV6-5 with TRBJ1-1; D perhaps matches TRBD1 (5 bases). CDR3 length: 14 residues. V lost 2 bases to trimming and J lost 4 bases, with 11 bases between them. CDR1 and CDR2 from the germline V gene are MNHEY and SVGAGI. Written as DNA, the CDR3 is TGTGCCAGCAGTTACCGGGGGGTTGGCACTGAAGCTTTCTTT. This sequence encodes CASSYRGVGTEAFF.

In this sample, this clone turned up once. CDR3 amino acids: CASRDTGIGNTIYF. CDR3 sequence (DNA): TGTGCCAGCAGAGATACAGGGATCGGAAACACCATATATTTT. V gene TRBV7-9 combines with J gene TRBJ1-3, with a possible D match to TRBD1 (6 bases). This CDR3 region has 14 residues. Germline V lookup: CDR1 SEHNR, CDR2 FQNEAQ (reference sequence). The V gene lost 6 bases and the J gene lost 4 bases, with 13 bases spanning the gap.

The chain links TRBV5-4 to TRBJ2-3; 8 nucleotides match TRBD2. The germline V gene has CDR1 SGHNT and CDR2 YYREEE (reference sequence). The V and J ends lost 7 bases and 4 bases, in that order; junction bases with no gene match: 8. This CDR3 is 14 amino acids long. The CDR3 DNA sequence: TGTGCCAGCCGCGGGACGGGAGGGGCAGATACGCAGTATTTT. This codes for CASRGTGGADTQYF.

In this sample, this clone turned up a few times. This rearrangement joins TRBV19 to TRBJ1-1; D gene unclear. The length of the CDR3 is 13 residues. Germline CDR1 reads LNHDA; CDR2 reads SQIVND (reference sequence). Trimming left V 2 bases short and J 5 bases short, with 9 bases between. This CDR3 reads CASSITARTEAFF. For the CDR3, the DNA is TGTGCCAGTAGTATAACAGCTCGGACTGAAGCTTTCTTT.

The chain has TRBV10-3 and TRBJ2-5; D perhaps matches TRBD2 (5 bases). Trimming left V 3 bases short and J 8 bases short, with 10 bases between. The V gene's germline CDR1 is ENHRY and CDR2 SYGVKD. The CDR3 length is 12 residues. CDR3 protein: CAISDSGSTQYF. CDR3 nucleotides: TGTGCCATCAGTGATTCTGGGAGTACCCAGTACTTC.

The rearrangement joins TRBV19 to TRBJ2-2; tentatively, D is TRBD1 (6 bases). From germline, CDR1 is LNHDA and CDR2 SQIVND (reference sequence). V was pared by 7 bases and J by 1 base, with 10 bases between. CDR3 length: 14 residues. Here the CDR3 reads CASTGQMNTGELFF. The DNA for the CDR3 is TGTGCCAGTACCGGACAGATGAACACCGGGGAGCTGTTTTTT.

This rearrangement joins TRBV5-1 to TRBJ1-4; D is perhaps TRBD1 (5 bases). CDR3 length: 15 amino acids. CDR1 is SGHRS, CDR2 YFSETQ, per germline. The V end was cut by 3 bases, the J end by 3 bases, with 12 bases between. CDR3 region: CASSSAGRANEKLFF. In DNA, the CDR3 is TGCGCCAGCAGCTCGGCAGGCAGGGCTAATGAAAAACTGTTTTTT.

CDR3 amino acids: CASSLGQGATYEQYF. The CDR3 coding sequence is TGTGCCAGTAGTCTAGGACAGGGGGCCACCTACGAGCAGTACTTC. The gene calls are TRBV19 and TRBJ2-7; 11 bases line up with TRBD1. V was pared by 5 bases and J by 2 bases, with 5 bases of the junction left unmatched. CDR1 and CDR2 (germline): LNHDA, SQIVND (reference sequence). The CDR3 covers 15 residues.

CDR3 DNA sequence: TGTGCCAGCAGTTTAGGACAAGGCTCTGGAAACACCATATATTTT. It translates to CASSLGQGSGNTIYF. The chain combines TRBV28 with TRBJ1-3, with D perhaps matching TRBD1 (5 bases). CDR3 length equals 15 residues. The germline V gene has CDR1 MDHEN and CDR2 SYDVKM. Between the trimmed V and J ends, which lost 2 bases and 0 bases, there was a span of 8 bases.

The V gene is TRBV15, the J gene TRBJ1-6; no definite D call. In germline, CDR1 is LNHNV, CDR2 YYDKDF (reference sequence). The V gene lost 5 bases and the J gene lost 9 bases, with 11 bases spanning the gap. The CDR3 runs to 13 residues. The DNA for the CDR3 is TGTGCCACCAGCGGACGGGGAACTTCACCCCTCCACTTT. It codes for CATSGRGTSPLHF.

CDR3 sequence (DNA): TGTGCCAGCAGCCAAACGACAGGGGCGAAAGAGACCCAGTACTTC. Its translation: CASSQTTGAKETQYF. The rearrangement joins TRBV28 to TRBJ2-5; 8 bases are shared with TRBD1. The germline V gene has CDR1 MDHEN and CDR2 SYDVKM. With V trimmed by 6 bases and J by 3 bases, 9 bases remained unmatched. CDR3 length: 15 residues.

The genes are TRBV11-2 and TRBJ2-1, with TRBD1 identical over 7 bases. CDR1 SGHAT and CDR2 FQNNGV come from the germline V gene. With V trimmed by 1 base and J by 5 bases, 5 bases remained unmatched. The CDR3 length is 15 residues. In DNA form, the CDR3 reads TGTGCCAGCAGCTTAGTGGTAGGGGGCCACAATGAGCAGTTCTTC. It codes for CASSLVVGGHNEQFF. Variable domain in full (rest from reference TRBV11-2 and TRBJ2-1): EAGVAQSPRYKIIEKRQSVAFWCNPISGHATLYWYQQILGQGPKLLIQFQNNGVVDDSQLPKDRFSAERLKGVDSTLKIQPAKLEDSAVYLCASSLVVGGHNEQFFGPGTRLTVL.

This chain joins TRBV19 and TRBJ1-6; D possibly corresponds to TRBD1 (6 bases). CDR3 length: 14 amino acids. Germline V gene sequence: CDR1 LNHDA, CDR2 SQIVND (reference sequence). Between the trimmed V and J ends, which lost 2 bases and 7 bases, there was a span of 9 bases. The CDR3 region has the DNA TGTGCCAGTAGTATAAGGGACAACAATTCACCCCTCCACTTT. Its translation is CASSIRDNNSPLHF.

The rearrangement uses TRBV27 and TRBJ2-3, with 11 positions matching TRBD2. Germline V gene sequence: CDR1 MNHEY, CDR2 SMNVEV (reference sequence). Trimming cost V 6 bases and J 5 bases; bases outside gene matches: 10. This CDR3 region has 16 residues. The DNA of the CDR3 is TGTGCCAGCAGCCCTCCTAGCGGGGGGAAACGAGATACGCAGTATTTT. Protein: CASSPPSGGKRDTQYF.

This clone was seen just once. V and J are TRBV5-8 and TRBJ1-1; D uncertain. Per the germline V gene, CDR1 is SGHTS and CDR2 is YDEGEE. V lost 4 bases and J lost 0, with 10 bases in between. The CDR3 loop spans 14 amino acids. The DNA of the CDR3 is TGTGCCAGCAGCCCACCCCCGGTGAACACTGAAGCTTTCTTT. Amino acid sequence: CASSPPPVNTEAFF.

The J gene is TRBJ1-1, the V gene TRBV6-6; TRBD1 is a possible D gene (5 bases). The V gene lost 2 bases and the J gene lost 5 bases, with 9 bases spanning the gap. Germline V lookup: CDR1 MNHNY, CDR2 SVGAGI (reference sequence). There are 13 residues in the CDR3. The CDR3 DNA follows: TGTGCCAGCAGTTACGGGGCGGGGACTGAAGCTTTCTTT. Its protein product is CASSYGAGTEAFF.

The CDR3 protein is CASSQGAGVYEQYF. The CDR3 DNA reads TGCGCCAGCAGCCAAGGGGCAGGGGTCTACGAGCAGTACTTC. The rearrangement joins TRBV4-1 to TRBJ2-7; tentatively, D is TRBD1 (6 bases). This CDR3 has 14 residues. Trimming cost V 1 base and J 3 bases, with 10 bases left between them. The germline V gene encodes CDR1 MGHRA and CDR2 YSYEKL.

J is TRBJ2-5 and V is TRBV5-4, with a possible D match to TRBD2 (5 bases). There are 15 residues in the CDR3. Between the trimmed V and J ends, which lost 0 bases and 5 bases, there was a span of 14 bases. Germline-derived CDR1 and CDR2 are SGHNT and YYREEE (reference sequence). CDR3 in DNA: TGTGCCAGCAGCTTGGCCGCCCGGGGTGGGGAGACCCAGTACTTC. As protein: CASSLAARGGETQYF.

This sequence joins TRBV19 and TRBJ1-2; 8 nucleotides match TRBD1. In germline, CDR1 is LNHDA, CDR2 SQIVND (reference sequence). The CDR3 sequence is 14 residues long. Trimming at V came to 6 bases and at J to 6 bases, leaving 9 bases not matched to a gene. The CDR3 DNA follows: TGTGCCAGTAGGCCGACCAGGGGGCAGCATGGCTACACCTTC. Amino acid sequence: CASRPTRGQHGYTF.

This clone has only a few counts. The chain recombines TRBV5-1 with TRBJ1-2; D unclear. Trimming stripped 3 bases from V and 0 bases from J, with 9 bases between. This CDR3 has 14 residues. Germline CDR1 reads SGHRS; CDR2 reads YFSETQ. CDR3 region: CASSSLSANYGYTF. The CDR3 nucleotides read TGCGCCAGCAGCTCTTTATCAGCTAACTATGGCTACACCTTC.

The rearrangement uses TRBV27 and TRBJ2-7, with 8 nucleotides matching TRBD1. V was pared by 5 bases and J by 4 bases, with 7 bases of the junction left unmatched. Germline CDR1 is MNHEY and CDR2 is SMNVEV (reference sequence). This CDR3 spans 14 amino acids. For the CDR3, the DNA is TGTGCCAGCAGTCAGGACAGGGATGGATACGAGCAGTACTTC. This gives the protein CASSQDRDGYEQYF.

The genes are TRBV19 and TRBJ2-1, with 8 bases that match TRBD2. Germline CDR1 and CDR2: LNHDA and SQIVND (reference sequence). The V gene end was trimmed by 5 bases and the J gene end by 0 bases; junction bases not matched to a gene: 18. This CDR3 has 20 residues. The CDR3 reads CASSPRASWSSGVSYNEQFF. The CDR3 nucleotides are TGTGCCAGTAGTCCCCGGGCCAGTTGGAGTAGCGGGGTCTCCTACAATGAGCAGTTCTTC.

The chain is built from TRBV5-1 and TRBJ2-1; 8 nucleotides agree with TRBD2. CDR1 is SGHRS and CDR2 is YFSETQ in the germline V gene. V was pared by 4 bases and J by 3 bases, with 6 bases of the junction left unmatched. This CDR3 has 15 residues. Here the CDR3 reads CASSPRSGGYNEQFF. CDR3 bases: TGCGCCAGCAGCCCCCGCAGCGGGGGCTACAATGAGCAGTTCTTC. The full variable domain, in which reference TRBV5-1 and TRBJ2-1 provide the parts outside the CDR3, is KAGVTQTPRYLIKTRGQQVTLSCSPISGHRSVSWYQQTPGQGLQFLFEYFSETQRNKGNFPGRFSGRQFSNSRSEMNVSTLELGDSALYLCASSPRSGGYNEQFFGPGTRLTVL.

V gene TRBV6-1 combines with J gene TRBJ2-7; possibly TRBD1 for D (5 bases). This CDR3 contains 16 residues. Germline V lookup: CDR1 MNHNS, CDR2 SASEGT. Trimming took off 4 bases at V and 4 bases at J, with 20 bases between the two ends. The CDR3 loop reads CASSAFRASKRYEQYF. The CDR3 DNA sequence: TGTGCCAGCAGTGCGTTCAGGGCCTCCAAAAGATACGAGCAGTACTTC.

V gene TRBV25-1 combines with J gene TRBJ1-1; 7 bases fit TRBD1. The CDR3 length is 14 residues. With 4 bases clipped from V and 4 bases from J, the junction kept 6 bases outside the gene matches. CDR1 MGHDK and CDR2 SYGVNS come from the germline V gene. The CDR3 DNA follows: TGTGCCAGCAGTGCGACAAGGGGGCTCACTGAAGCTTTCTTT. Translation gives CASSATRGLTEAFF.